This passage covers 11 T cell receptor beta chains from one sample sequenced in a study of cytomegalovirus exposure and HLA in healthy donors. PCR employed 60 Vbeta and 13 Jbeta primers. Some clones are missing from TCRdb's copy, which holds only in-frame ones; the method was immunoSEQ multiplex PCR. The table lists 95,000 to 100,000 clones, around four fifths of them singletons, with roughly 4.1% in the top ten. The specimen sequenced was PBMCs. These receptors all come from a man in his forties in good health and CMV-seronegative.

CDR3: CASSPIGRGGSYNEQFF. CDR3 sequence (DNA): TGTGCCAGCAGCCCGATTGGCCGGGGGGGGTCCTACAATGAGCAGTTCTTC. The V call is TRBV5-6, the J call TRBJ2-1; TRBD2 matches 8 bases. Germline V gives CDR1 SGHDT, CDR2 YYEEEE. Germline trimming cut 4 bases from V and 1 base from J; bases unmatched to any gene: 10. The CDR3 is 17 residues long. Using reference TRBV5-6 and TRBJ2-1 for the parts outside the CDR3, the full variable domain is DAGVTQSPTHLIKTRGQQVTLRCSPKSGHDTVSWYQQALGQGPQFIFQYYEEEERQRGNFPDRFSGHQFPNYSSELNVNALLLGDSALYLCASSPIGRGGSYNEQFFGPGTRLTVL.

The rearrangement uses TRBV29-1 and TRBJ2-5; 9 bases fit TRBD2. The J segment lost 5 bases and the V segment lost 8 bases, leaving 12 bases of the junction unmatched. The CDR3 consists of 14 residues. Germline lookup yields CDR1 SQVTM and CDR2 ANQGSEA. In nucleotides, the CDR3 is TGCAGCATCGAGGTAGCGGGGGCGTACGAGACCCAGTACTTC. Amino acid sequence: CSIEVAGAYETQYF.

The table lists this clone with a count of one. This chain joins TRBV7-2 and TRBJ2-7; 7 bases align to TRBD2. After removal of 4 bases from V and 4 bases from J, the junction contained 7 bases not matched to a gene. Germline V gene data show CDR1 as SGHTA and CDR2 as FQGNSA. This CDR3 region has 14 residues. This CDR3 is CASSSAAGEYEQYV. CDR3 bases: TGTGCCAGCAGCTCCGCGGCGGGGGAATACGAGCAGTACGTC.

This clone was seen a single time. The rearrangement uses TRBV5-8 and TRBJ1-5; D possibly corresponds to TRBD1 (5 bases). From germline, CDR1 is SGHTS and CDR2 YDEGEE. There are 13 residues in the CDR3. Trimming shortened V by 2 bases and J by 7 bases, and 10 bases separated the two germline ends. The CDR3 coding sequence is TGTGCCAGCAGCTTCCGGGCAGGGCAGCCCCAGCATTTT. Its translation is CASSFRAGQPQHF.

The chain uses TRBV6-1 and TRBJ2-7; TRBD2 is a possible D gene (7 bases). The CDR3 contains 15 residues. Germline values: CDR1 MNHNS, CDR2 SASEGT. Trimming cost V 6 bases and J 6 bases, with 21 bases left between them. This CDR3 reads CASRPLLGGATEQYF. The CDR3 DNA is TGTGCCAGCAGACCCCTTTTGGGGGGGGCGACCGAGCAGTACTTC.

Concerning this clone itself: A read error may produce the germline difference seen at one junction end. The chain recombines TRBV2 with TRBJ1-6, with 7 bases identical to TRBD1. The CDR3 is 15 residues long. CDR1 and CDR2 from the germline V gene are SNHLY and FYNNEI. The CDR3 DNA reads as TGTGTCAGCAGCCGACAGGGTCCATATAATTCACCCCTCCACTTT. Protein: CVSSRQGPYNSPLHF. Full variable domain (missing parts from reference TRBV2 and TRBJ1-6): EPEVTQTPSHQVTQMGQEVILRCVPISNHLYFYWYRQILGQKVEFLVSFYNNEISEKSEIFDDQFSVERPDGSNFTLKIRSTKLEDSAMYFCVSSRQGPYNSPLHFGNGTRLTVT.

The rearrangement uses TRBV7-9 and TRBJ2-5, with 7 bases identical to TRBD2. The V and J ends lost 1 base and 5 bases, in that order; junction bases with no gene match: 1. The CDR3 sequence is 13 residues long. Germline V gene sequence: CDR1 SEHNR, CDR2 FQNEAQ (reference sequence). The CDR3 spells CASSLVSGETQYF. The CDR3 DNA sequence: TGTGCCAGCAGCTTAGTTAGCGGGGAGACCCAGTACTTC.

V and J are TRBV7-2 and TRBJ1-4, with 8 positions matching TRBD1. V lost 4 bases, J lost 8 bases, and 6 bases stayed unmatched. The CDR3 loop spans 14 amino acids. From germline, CDR1 is SGHTA and CDR2 FQGNSA. The CDR3 bases are TGTGCCAGCAGCTCGGGACAGGTTTTGGAAAAACTGTTTTTT. Translating it yields CASSSGQVLEKLFF.

This rearrangement joins TRBV6-5 to TRBJ2-1; 7 nucleotides line up with TRBD1. The CDR3 runs 11 residues. Trimming at V came to 6 bases and at J to 9 bases, leaving 2 bases not matched to a gene. Germline CDR1 MNHEY, CDR2 SVGAGI. CDR3 DNA sequence: TGTGCCAGCAGGACAGGGCTTGAGCAGTTCTTC. As protein: CASRTGLEQFF.

This chain links TRBV5-5 with TRBJ2-1; no firm D call. The CDR3 is 11 residues long. V was pared by 4 bases and J by 5 bases, with 4 bases between. CDR1 and CDR2 from the germline V gene are SGHKS and YYEKEE (reference sequence). The CDR3 bases are TGTGCCAGCAGCCTAAACAATGAGCAGTTCTTC. This gives the protein CASSLNNEQFF.

The chain recombines TRBV7-6 with TRBJ2-1; D remains ambiguous. Trimming took off 4 bases at V and 8 bases at J, with 12 bases between the two ends. CDR1 SGHVS and CDR2 FNYEAQ come from the germline V gene. CDR3 length equals 13 residues. The CDR3 sequence is CASSSSVLDEQFF. The DNA for the CDR3 is TGTGCCAGCAGCTCAAGCGTTTTGGATGAGCAGTTCTTC.